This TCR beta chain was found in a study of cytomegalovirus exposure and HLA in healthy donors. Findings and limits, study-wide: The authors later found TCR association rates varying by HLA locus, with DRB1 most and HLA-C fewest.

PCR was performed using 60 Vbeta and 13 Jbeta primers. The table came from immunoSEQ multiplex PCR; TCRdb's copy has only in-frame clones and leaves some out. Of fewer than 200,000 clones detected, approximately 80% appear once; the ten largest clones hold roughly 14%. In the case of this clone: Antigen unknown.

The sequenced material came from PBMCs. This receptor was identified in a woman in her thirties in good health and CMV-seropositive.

CDR3 bases: TGCGCCAGCTCGGGGGTCCCTACCTACGAGCAGTACTTC. It is translated as CASSGVPTYEQYF. The chain combines TRBV23-1 with TRBJ2-7, with D perhaps TRBD2 (6 bases). TRBV23-1 is treated as an ORF (open reading frame) with a function not yet certain. The V end was cut by 8 bases, the J end by 2 bases, with 13 bases between. The CDR3 loop spans 13 amino acids.